Reported below is one T cell receptor (beta chain). These data come from a study of response to subunit inactivated influenza vaccine. TCRdb recomputed calls from the RT-PCR reads with MiXCR, one row per CDR3 protein. The sample has roughly 630,000 distinct CDR3 sequences; approximately 14% are singletons. CDR3 length equals 16 residues. Trimming left V 0 bases short and J 4 bases short, with 15 bases between. Looked up from germline, CDR1 is DFQATT and CDR2 is SNEGSKA (reference sequence). Sequenced material: PBMCs from blood, taken approximately 15 days before vaccination. V usage is TRBV20-1 and J usage is TRBJ2-2; D may be TRBD2 (5 bases). The receptor was derived from a man in his forties or fifties who received an inactivated influenza vaccine. The CDR3 spells CSARDLRVSSTGELFF. The CDR3 DNA reads TGCAGTGCTAGAGATTTGAGGGTTAGCTCCACCGGGGAGCTGTTTTTT.